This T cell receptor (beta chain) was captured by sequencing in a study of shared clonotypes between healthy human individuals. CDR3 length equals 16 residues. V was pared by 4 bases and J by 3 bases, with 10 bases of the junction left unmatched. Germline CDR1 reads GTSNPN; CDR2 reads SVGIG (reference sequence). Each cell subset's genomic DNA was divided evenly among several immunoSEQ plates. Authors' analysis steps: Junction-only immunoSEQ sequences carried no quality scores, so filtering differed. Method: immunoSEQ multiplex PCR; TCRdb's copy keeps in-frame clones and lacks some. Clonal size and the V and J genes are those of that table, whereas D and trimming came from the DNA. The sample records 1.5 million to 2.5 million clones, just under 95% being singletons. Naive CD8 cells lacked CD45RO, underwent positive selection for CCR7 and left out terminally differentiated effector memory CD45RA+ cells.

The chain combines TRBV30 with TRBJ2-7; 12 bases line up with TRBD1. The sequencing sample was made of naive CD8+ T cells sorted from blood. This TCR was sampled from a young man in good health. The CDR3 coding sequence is TGTGCCTGGACCTATAAGGGACAGGGGGCCTACTACGAGCAGTACTTC. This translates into CAWTYKGQGAYYEQYF.